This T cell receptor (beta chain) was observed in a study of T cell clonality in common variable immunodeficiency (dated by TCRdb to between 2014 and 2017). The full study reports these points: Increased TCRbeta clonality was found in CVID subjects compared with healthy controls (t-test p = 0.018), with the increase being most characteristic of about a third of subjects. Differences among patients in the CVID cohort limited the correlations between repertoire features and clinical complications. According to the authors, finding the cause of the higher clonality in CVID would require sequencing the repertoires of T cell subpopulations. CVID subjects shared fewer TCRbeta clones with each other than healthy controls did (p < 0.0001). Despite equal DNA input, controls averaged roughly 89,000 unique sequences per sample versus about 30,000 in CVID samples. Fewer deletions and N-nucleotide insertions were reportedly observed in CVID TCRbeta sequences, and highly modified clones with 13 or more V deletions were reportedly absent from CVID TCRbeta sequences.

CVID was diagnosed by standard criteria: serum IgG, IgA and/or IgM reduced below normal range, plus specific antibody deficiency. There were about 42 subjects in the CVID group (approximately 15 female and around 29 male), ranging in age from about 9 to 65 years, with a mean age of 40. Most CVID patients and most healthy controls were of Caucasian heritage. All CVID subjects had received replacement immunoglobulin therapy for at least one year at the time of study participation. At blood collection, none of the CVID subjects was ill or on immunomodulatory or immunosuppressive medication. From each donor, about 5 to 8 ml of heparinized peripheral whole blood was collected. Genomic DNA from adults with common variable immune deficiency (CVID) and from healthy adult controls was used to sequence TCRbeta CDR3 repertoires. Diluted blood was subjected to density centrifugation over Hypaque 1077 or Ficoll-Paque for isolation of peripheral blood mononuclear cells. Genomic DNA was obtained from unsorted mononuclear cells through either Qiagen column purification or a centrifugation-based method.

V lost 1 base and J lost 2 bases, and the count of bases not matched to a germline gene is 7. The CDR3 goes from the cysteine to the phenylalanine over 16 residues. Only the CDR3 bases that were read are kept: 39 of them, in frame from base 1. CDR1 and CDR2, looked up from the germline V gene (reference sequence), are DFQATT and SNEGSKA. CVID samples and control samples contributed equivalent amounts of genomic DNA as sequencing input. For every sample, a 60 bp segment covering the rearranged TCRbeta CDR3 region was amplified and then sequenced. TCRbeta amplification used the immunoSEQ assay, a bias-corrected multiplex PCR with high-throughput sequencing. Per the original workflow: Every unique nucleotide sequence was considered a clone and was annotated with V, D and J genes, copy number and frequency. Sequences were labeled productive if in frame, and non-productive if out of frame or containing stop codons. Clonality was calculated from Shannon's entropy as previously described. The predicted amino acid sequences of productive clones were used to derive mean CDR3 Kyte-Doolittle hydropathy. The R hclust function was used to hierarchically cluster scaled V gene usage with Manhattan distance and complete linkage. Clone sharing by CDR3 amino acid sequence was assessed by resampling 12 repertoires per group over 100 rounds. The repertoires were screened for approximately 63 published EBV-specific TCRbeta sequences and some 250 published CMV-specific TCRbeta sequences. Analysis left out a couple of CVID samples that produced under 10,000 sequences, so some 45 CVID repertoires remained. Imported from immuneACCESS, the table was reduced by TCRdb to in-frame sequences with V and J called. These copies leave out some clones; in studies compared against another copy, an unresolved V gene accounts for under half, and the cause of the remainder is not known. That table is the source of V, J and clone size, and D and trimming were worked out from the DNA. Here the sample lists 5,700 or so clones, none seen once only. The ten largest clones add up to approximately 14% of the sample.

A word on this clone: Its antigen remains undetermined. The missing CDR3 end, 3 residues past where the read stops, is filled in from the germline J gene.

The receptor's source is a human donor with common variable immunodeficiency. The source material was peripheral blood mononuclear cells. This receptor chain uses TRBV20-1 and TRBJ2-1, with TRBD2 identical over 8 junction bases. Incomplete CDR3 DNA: TGCAGTGCTAGAGGGGCGGCGGGACTAGCCTACAATGAG. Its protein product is CSARGAAGLAYNE. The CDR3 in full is CSARGAAGLAYNEQFF.